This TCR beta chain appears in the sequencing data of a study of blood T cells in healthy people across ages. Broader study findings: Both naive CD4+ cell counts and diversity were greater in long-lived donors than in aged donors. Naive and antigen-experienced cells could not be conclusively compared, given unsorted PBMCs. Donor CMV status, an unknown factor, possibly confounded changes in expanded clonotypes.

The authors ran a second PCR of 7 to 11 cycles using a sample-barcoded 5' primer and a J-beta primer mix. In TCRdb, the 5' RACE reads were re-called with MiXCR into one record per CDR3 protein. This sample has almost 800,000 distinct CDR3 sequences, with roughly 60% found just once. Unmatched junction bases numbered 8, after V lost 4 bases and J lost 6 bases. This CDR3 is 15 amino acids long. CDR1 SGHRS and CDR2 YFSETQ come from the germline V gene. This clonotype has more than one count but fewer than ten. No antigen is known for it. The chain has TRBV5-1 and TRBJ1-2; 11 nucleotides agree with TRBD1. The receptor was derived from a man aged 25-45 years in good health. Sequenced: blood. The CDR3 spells CASSSTGTGGDGYTF. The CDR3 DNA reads TGCGCCAGCAGCAGTACCGGGACAGGGGGAGATGGCTACACCTTC.